This TCR beta chain was profiled in a study of beta chain features in type 1 diabetes. Overall study: Across every sample, roughly 100 million sorted cells were examined in total.

The CDR3 is made up of 13 amino acids. Germline lookup yields CDR1 MNHEY and CDR2 SVGAGI. Trimming removed 0 bases at V and 3 bases at J, with 6 bases between. Every isolated RNA sample was fully reverse transcribed, so sequencing captured expressed TCRB transcripts. Naive, central memory and regulatory T cell samples averaged around 4 million immunoSEQ reads each. This table comes from immunoSEQ multiplex PCR, and its TCRdb copy is limited to in-frame clones, with some not included. The repertoire includes nearly 250,000 clones, roughly 70% of them detected once, and approximately 0.053% sits in the top ten.

Source material: naive CD4+ T cells from blood. The source is a man aged 30 to 39 in good health. This chain links TRBV6-5 with TRBJ2-7, with D tentatively TRBD1 or TRBD2 (5 bases each). CDR3 in amino acids: CASSYSGDYEQYF. The CDR3 region has the DNA TGTGCCAGCAGTTACTCGGGGGACTACGAGCAGTACTTC.